The present entry profiles one T cell receptor beta chain with its context. This CDR3 spans 15 amino acids. Germline values: CDR1 MNHEY, CDR2 SVGAGI. The junction had 8 bases not matched to a gene; V was cut back by 6 bases and J by 6 bases. The sample belongs to a study of T cell changes during pregnancy in multiple sclerosis. Method: immunoSEQ multiplex PCR; TCRdb's copy keeps in-frame clones and lacks some. The repertoire consists of 65,000 to 85,000 clones, with roughly 90% occurring once and the leading ten covering roughly 1.4%. The clonotype originates from a female donor with multiple sclerosis, enrolled in a pregnancy study. The material sequenced was peripheral blood, taken in the third trimester of pregnancy. V is TRBV6-5 and J is TRBJ2-3, with TRBD2 identical over 11 bases. In nucleotides, the CDR3 is TGTGCCAGCAGCTCCACTAGCGGGGGCGCGGATACGCAGTATTTT. Protein product: CASSSTSGGADTQYF.